Listed below are T cell receptor beta chains from one sample, sequenced in a study of CD8+ T cells in alopecia areata. The table came from immunoSEQ multiplex PCR; TCRdb's copy has only in-frame clones and leaves some out. The sample has around 150,000 clones; about three fifths are singletons. The sequencing used CD4+ T cells sorted from blood, collected at week 4, from a patient treated with tofacitinib. The source of these receptors is a human donor with alopecia areata. The CDR3 runs from the conserved cysteine through the conserved F or W. Each record gives: D gene, J gene, V gene, clone size, CDR3 protein, CDR3 DNA. D genes are given only for firm matches. Only some rows state a clone size, as once, few, many or a class for expanded clones.

TRBD1 | TRBJ1-2 | TRBV30 | few | CAWSRQGFGYTF | TGTGCCTGGAGCCGACAGGGGTTTGGCTACACCTTC
. | TRBJ2-7 | TRBV4-1 | few | CASSQDRGDTSSYEQYF | TGCGCCAGCAGCCAAGATCGAGGGGACACCAGCTCCTACGAGCAGTACTTC
. | TRBJ2-7 | TRBV30 | . | CAWSRGALYEQYF | TGTGCCTGGAGTCGCGGGGCCCTCTACGAGCAGTACTTC
. | TRBJ2-1 | TRBV5-6 | . | CASSQWRNEQFF | TGTGCCAGCAGCCAGTGGAGGAATGAGCAGTTCTTC
. | TRBJ1-2 | TRBV5-8 | few | CASSLEWYGYTF | TGTGCCAGCAGCTTGGAATGGTATGGCTACACCTTC
TRBD1 | TRBJ2-4 | TRBV5-4 | . | CASSLTGAAQNIQYF | TGTGCCAGCAGCTTGACAGGGGCGGCCCAAAACATTCAGTACTTC
. | TRBJ1-6 | TRBV5-1 | . | CASSPGGNSPLHF | TGCGCCAGCAGCCCCGGGGGGAATTCACCCCTCCACTTT
TRBD1 | TRBJ1-5 | TRBV6-1 | once | CASSEGQERQPQHF | TGTGCCAGCAGTGAGGGACAGGAGAGGCAGCCCCAGCATTTT
. | TRBJ1-2 | TRBV29-1 | few | CSGLGASYTF | TGCAGCGGTCTGGGGGCGAGCTACACCTTC
. | TRBJ2-3 | TRBV25-1 | . | CASSELQRASTDTQYF | TGTGCCAGCAGTGAGCTCCAGCGGGCTAGCACAGATACGCAGTATTTT
TRBD1 | TRBJ1-5 | TRBV29-1 | . | CSVGDRNNQPQHF | TGCAGCGTCGGGGACAGGAATAATCAGCCCCAGCATTTT
TRBD2 | TRBJ2-3 | TRBV2 | . | CASRRLASDTQYF | TGTGCCAGCAGGAGACTAGCATCAGATACGCAGTATTTT
. | TRBJ2-4 | TRBV5-4 | . | CASSFHGTENIQYF | TGTGCCAGCAGCTTTCACGGGACTGAGAACATTCAGTACTTC
. | TRBJ2-2 | TRBV2 | . | CASIGTPYTGELFF | TGTGCCAGCATAGGGACTCCCTACACCGGGGAGCTGTTTTTT
. | TRBJ1-5 | TRBV30 | . | CAWSKGGSSNQPQHF | TGTGCCTGGAGTAAGGGAGGGAGTAGCAATCAGCCCCAGCATTTT
TRBD1 | TRBJ1-6 | TRBV5-4 | . | CASSSYRGPSPLHF | TGTGCCAGCAGCTCCTACAGGGGGCCCTCACCCCTCCACTTT
TRBD1 | TRBJ1-2 | TRBV14 | . | CASSHAGTGIYGYTF | TGTGCCAGCAGTCACGCAGGGACAGGGATTTATGGCTACACCTTC
. | TRBJ2-2 | TRBV30 | . | CACGGRNTGELFF | TGTGCCTGCGGGGGCCGTAACACCGGGGAGCTGTTTTTT
TRBD1 | TRBJ2-7 | TRBV6-5 | once | CASKQGIPNEQYF | TGTGCCAGCAAACAGGGGATCCCCAACGAGCAGTACTTC
TRBD1 | TRBJ2-2 | TRBV29-1 | . | CSARTAGGTGELFF | TGCAGCGCCCGAACGGCAGGGGGAACCGGGGAGCTGTTTTTT
. | TRBJ1-1 | TRBV4-1 | . | CASSQDRNTEAFF | TGCGCCAGCAGCCAAGATCGGAACACTGAAGCTTTCTTT
. | TRBJ2-3 | TRBV19 | . | CASRLLDTQYF | TGTGCCAGTAGACTTTTAGATACGCAGTATTTT
TRBD1 | TRBJ1-5 | TRBV2 | . | CASSAPGQLNQPQHF | TGTGCCAGCAGCGCTCCGGGACAGCTAAATCAGCCCCAGCATTTT
TRBD1 | TRBJ1-2 | TRBV29-1 | once | CSVRKRTGGQGYTF | TGCAGCGTCCGGAAACGGACAGGGGGCCAGGGCTACACCTTC
TRBD1 | TRBJ1-6 | TRBV5-1 | . | CASSSPAGQGVLPSPLHF | TGCGCCAGCAGCTCCCCGGCCGGACAGGGGGTTCTCCCCTCACCCCTCCACTTT
. | TRBJ1-1 | TRBV6-1 | few | CASSEWGTEAFF | TGTGCCAGCAGTGAATGGGGCACTGAAGCTTTCTTT
TRBD1 | TRBJ2-7 | TRBV27 | . | CASSFRTGWDEQYF | TGTGCCAGCAGTTTCAGGACAGGGTGGGACGAGCAGTACTTC
. | TRBJ2-5 | TRBV7-9 | . | CATNGGAGTSYLQETQYF | TGTGCCACTAACGGCGGTGCGGGGACATCTTACCTACAAGAGACCCAGTACTTC
TRBD1 | TRBJ2-2 | TRBV5-1 | . | CASGEQGRAGELFF | TGCGCCAGCGGGGAACAGGGGAGAGCCGGGGAGCTGTTTTTT
. | TRBJ1-1 | TRBV6-5 | . | CASSHLWGETEAFF | TGTGCCAGCAGCCATCTATGGGGGGAGACTGAAGCTTTCTTT
. | TRBJ2-7 | TRBV10-2 | . | CASCGPSGEQYF | TGCGCCAGCTGCGGGCCCTCGGGCGAGCAGTACTTC
TRBD2 | TRBJ2-4 | TRBV5-6 | . | CASSSRGGKNIQYF | TGTGCCAGCAGCTCCCGCGGGGGGAAAAACATTCAGTACTTC
. | TRBJ1-1 | TRBV11-1 | . | CASSLAAVKATEAFF | TGTGCCAGCAGCTTAGCCGCCGTAAAAGCGACTGAAGCTTTCTTT
. | TRBJ1-1 | TRBV14 | many | CASSLGPDTEAFF | TGTGCCAGCAGCCTAGGACCGGACACTGAAGCTTTCTTT
. | TRBJ1-1 | TRBV7-9 | . | CASSLVGSAEAFF | TGTGCCAGCAGCTTAGTTGGGTCCGCTGAAGCTTTCTTT
TRBD1 | TRBJ1-6 | TRBV9 | many | CASSGRDRGSPLHF | TGTGCCAGCAGCGGCCGGGACAGGGGTTCACCCCTCCACTTT
. | TRBJ2-2 | TRBV10-3 | . | CAISRAGKDTGELFF | TGTGCCATCAGTCGGGCAGGGAAGGACACCGGGGAGCTGTTTTTT
. | TRBJ2-6 | TRBV9 | . | CASSVRWSGSGANVLTF | TGTGCCAGCAGCGTAAGGTGGTCGGGCTCTGGGGCCAACGTCCTGACTTTC
. | TRBJ1-1 | TRBV7-9 | . | CASSRDRLTEAFF | TGTGCCAGCAGCCGGGACCGACTCACTGAAGCTTTCTTT
. | TRBJ1-5 | TRBV5-6 | medium-sized | CASSVTPWGPQHF | TGTGCCAGCAGCGTAACACCCTGGGGGCCCCAGCATTTT
. | TRBJ1-5 | TRBV7-9 | . | CASSLGGWISNQPQHF | TGTGCCAGCAGCTTAGGAGGGTGGATTAGCAATCAGCCCCAGCATTTT
. | TRBJ1-1 | TRBV6-1 | . | CASSESNTEAFF | TGTGCCAGCAGTGAAAGTAACACTGAAGCTTTCTTT
. | TRBJ2-7 | TRBV25-1 | . | CASRASGEQYF | TGTGCCAGCAGGGCCTCGGGCGAGCAGTACTTC
TRBD1 | TRBJ2-7 | TRBV30 | . | CAWIDRGSYEQYF | TGTGCCTGGATAGACAGGGGGTCTTACGAGCAGTACTTC
TRBD2 | TRBJ2-5 | TRBV7-8 | . | CASSSTAGETQYF | TGTGCCAGCAGCTCCACAGCGGGGGAGACCCAGTACTTC
. | TRBJ1-3 | TRBV7-8 | few | CASSLVGLTGSGNTIYF | TGTGCCAGCAGCTTAGTCGGACTGACAGGCTCTGGAAACACCATATATTTT
. | TRBJ1-1 | TRBV5-6 | once | CASSLAGGNTEAFF | TGTGCCAGCAGCTTAGCTGGGGGGAACACTGAAGCTTTCTTT